The clone carrying this T cell receptor beta chain showed up many times. This entry comes from a study of spatial heterogeneity in lung cancer. For the study at large: Donation came from 70 or so patients with untreated early-stage non-small cell lung cancer. Follow-up PBMC specimens underwent sequencing when available; their median timing was approximately two years after resection.

Time point reported: blood at routine non-recurrence follow-up after resection. Sequencing was performed on whole RNA extracted from tumor and nontumor lung tissue, or from frozen PBMC, and the material was left unsorted. V gave up 3 bases and J gave up 10 bases, with 13 bases separating them. This CDR3 is built from 13 residues. CDR1 and CDR2 from the germline V gene are MGHRA and YSYEKL. Each CDR3 protein is one row after TCRdb ran MiXCR on the 5' RACE reads. The table lists tens of thousands of distinct CDR3 sequences, around 5.8% of them singletons. This TCR came from a male donor with early-stage non-small cell lung cancer. Sequencing used PBMCs, obtained at follow-up. The rearrangement uses TRBV4-1 and TRBJ2-1; perhaps D is TRBD1 or TRBD2 (5 bases each). In DNA, the CDR3 is TGCGCCAGCAGCCAGAGGTCCGGGGCCGAGCAGTTCTTC. Its protein is CASSQRSGAEQFF.